This T cell receptor beta chain was captured by sequencing in a study of cytomegalovirus exposure and HLA in healthy donors. In regard to this clone: The antigen is undetermined.

Study findings and constraints: Prior analysis indicated that the majority of TCR beta V segments exhibited productivity approximately 87% or approximately 30% of the time.

Germline V gives CDR1 SNHLY, CDR2 FYNNEI. Trimming removed 3 bases from V and 5 bases from J; junction bases left unmatched: 9. The CDR3 spans 16 residues. PCR involved 60 Vbeta and 13 Jbeta primers. The assay was immunoSEQ multiplex PCR, and TCRdb's table has in-frame clones only and misses some. Of 70,000 to 90,000 clones in the sample, just under 75% were seen once. The chain couples TRBV2 to TRBJ2-1, with 8 bases that match TRBD1. The sample was PBMCs. This TCR was sampled from a man aged 60 to 69 in good health and CMV-seronegative. CDR3 residues: CASSDGTGRRHNEQFF. The CDR3 DNA is TGTGCCAGCAGTGATGGGACAGGACGGCGGCACAATGAGCAGTTCTTC.